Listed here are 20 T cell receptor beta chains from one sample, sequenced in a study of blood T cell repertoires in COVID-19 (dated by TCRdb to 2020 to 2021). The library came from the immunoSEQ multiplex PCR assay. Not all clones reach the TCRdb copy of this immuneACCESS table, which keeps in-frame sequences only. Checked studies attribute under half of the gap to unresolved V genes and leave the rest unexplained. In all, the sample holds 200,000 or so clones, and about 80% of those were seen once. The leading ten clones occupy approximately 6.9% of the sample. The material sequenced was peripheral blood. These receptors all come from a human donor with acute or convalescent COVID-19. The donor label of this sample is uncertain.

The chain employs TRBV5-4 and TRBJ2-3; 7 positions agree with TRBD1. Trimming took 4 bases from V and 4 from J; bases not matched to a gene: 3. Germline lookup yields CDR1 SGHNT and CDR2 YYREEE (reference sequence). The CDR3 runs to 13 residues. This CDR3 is CASSQQGADTQYF. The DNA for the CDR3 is TGTGCCAGCAGCCAGCAGGGGGCAGATACGCAGTATTTT.

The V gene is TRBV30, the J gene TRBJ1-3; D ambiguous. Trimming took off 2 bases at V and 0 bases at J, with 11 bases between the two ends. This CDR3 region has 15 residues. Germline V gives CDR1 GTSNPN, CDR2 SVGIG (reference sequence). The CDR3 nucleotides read TGTGCCTGGAGTAAGGACTCCTTCTCTGGAAACACCATATATTTT. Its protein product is CAWSKDSFSGNTIYF.

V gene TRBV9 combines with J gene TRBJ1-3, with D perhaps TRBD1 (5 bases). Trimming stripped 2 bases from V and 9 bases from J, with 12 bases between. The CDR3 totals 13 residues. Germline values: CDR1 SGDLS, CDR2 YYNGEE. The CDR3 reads CASSVGWGATIYF. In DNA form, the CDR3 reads TGTGCCAGCAGCGTGGGGTGGGGCGCCACCATATATTTT.

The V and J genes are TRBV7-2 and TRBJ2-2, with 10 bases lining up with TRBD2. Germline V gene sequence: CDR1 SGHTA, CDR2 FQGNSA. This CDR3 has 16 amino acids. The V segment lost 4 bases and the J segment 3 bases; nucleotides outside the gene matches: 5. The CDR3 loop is CASSSSGTSDTGELFF. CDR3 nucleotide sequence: TGTGCCAGCAGCTCTTCTGGGACTAGCGACACCGGGGAGCTGTTTTTT.

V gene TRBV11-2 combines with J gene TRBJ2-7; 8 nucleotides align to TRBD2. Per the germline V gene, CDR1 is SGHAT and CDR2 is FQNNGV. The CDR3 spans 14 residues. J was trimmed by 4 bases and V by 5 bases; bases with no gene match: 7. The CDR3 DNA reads TGTGCCAGCAGCAAGCGGGAGAGCTCGTACGAGCAGTACTTC. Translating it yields CASSKRESSYEQYF.

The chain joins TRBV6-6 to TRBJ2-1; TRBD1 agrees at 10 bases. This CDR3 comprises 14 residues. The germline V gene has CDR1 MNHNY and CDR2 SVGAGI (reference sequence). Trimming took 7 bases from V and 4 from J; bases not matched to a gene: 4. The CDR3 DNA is TGTGCCAGCACGCGACAGGGGGCGTACAATGAGCAGTTCTTC. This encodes CASTRQGAYNEQFF.

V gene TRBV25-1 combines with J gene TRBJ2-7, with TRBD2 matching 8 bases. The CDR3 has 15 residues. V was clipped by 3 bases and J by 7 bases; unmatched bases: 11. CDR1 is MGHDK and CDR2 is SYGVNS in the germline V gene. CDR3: CASSDTTAGVYEQYF. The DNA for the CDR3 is TGTGCCAGCAGTGACACGACAGCGGGAGTATATGAGCAGTACTTC.

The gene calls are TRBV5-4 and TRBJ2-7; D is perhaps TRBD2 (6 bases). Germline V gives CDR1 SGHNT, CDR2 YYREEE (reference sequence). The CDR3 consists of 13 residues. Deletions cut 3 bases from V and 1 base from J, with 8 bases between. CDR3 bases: TGTGCCAGCAGCTCGGGACTTTCCTACGAGCAGTACTTC. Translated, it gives CASSSGLSYEQYF. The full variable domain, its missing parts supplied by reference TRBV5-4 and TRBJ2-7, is ETGVTQSPTHLIKTRGQQVTLRCSSQSGHNTVSWYQQALGQGPQFIFQYYREEENGRGNFPPRFSGLQFPNYSSELNVNALELDDSALYLCASSSGLSYEQYFGPGTRLTVT.

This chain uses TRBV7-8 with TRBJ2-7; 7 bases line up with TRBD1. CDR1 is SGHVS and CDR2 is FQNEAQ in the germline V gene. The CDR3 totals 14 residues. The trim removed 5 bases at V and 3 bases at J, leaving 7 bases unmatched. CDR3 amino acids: CASSITGDHYEQYF. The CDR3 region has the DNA TGTGCCAGCAGCATTACAGGGGACCACTACGAGCAGTACTTC.

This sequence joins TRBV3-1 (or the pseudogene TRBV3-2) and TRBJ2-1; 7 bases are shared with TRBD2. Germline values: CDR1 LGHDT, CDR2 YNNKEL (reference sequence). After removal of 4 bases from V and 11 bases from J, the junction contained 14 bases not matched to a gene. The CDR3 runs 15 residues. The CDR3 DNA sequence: TGTGCCAGCAGCCCGAAGACACTAGCGAACGCCCAGCAGTTCTTC. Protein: CASSPKTLANAQQFF.

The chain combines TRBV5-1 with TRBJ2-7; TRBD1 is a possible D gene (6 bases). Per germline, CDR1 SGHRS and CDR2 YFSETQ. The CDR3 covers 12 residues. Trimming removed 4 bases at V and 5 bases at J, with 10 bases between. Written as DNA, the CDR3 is TGCGCCAGCAGCGAACAGGGCAACGAGCAGTACTTC. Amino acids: CASSEQGNEQYF.

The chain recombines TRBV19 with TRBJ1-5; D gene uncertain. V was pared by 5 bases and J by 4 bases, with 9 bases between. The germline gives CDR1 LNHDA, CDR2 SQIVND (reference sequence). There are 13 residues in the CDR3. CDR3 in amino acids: CASSSRANQPQHF. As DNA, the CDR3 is TGTGCCAGTAGTTCGAGGGCAAATCAGCCCCAGCATTTT. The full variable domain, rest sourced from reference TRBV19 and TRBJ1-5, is DGGITQSPKYLFRKEGQNVTLSCEQNLNHDAMYWYRQDPGQGLRLIYYSQIVNDFQKGDIAEGYSVSREKKESFPLTVTSAQKNPTAFYLCASSSRANQPQHFGDGTRLSIL.

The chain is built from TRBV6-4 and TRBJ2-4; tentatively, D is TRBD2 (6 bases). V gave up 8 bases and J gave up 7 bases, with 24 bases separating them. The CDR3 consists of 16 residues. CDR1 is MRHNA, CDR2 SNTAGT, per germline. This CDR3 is CASERTGTQSGNIQYF. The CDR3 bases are TGTGCCAGCGAGCGGACTGGGACGCAGAGCGGGAACATTCAGTACTTC.

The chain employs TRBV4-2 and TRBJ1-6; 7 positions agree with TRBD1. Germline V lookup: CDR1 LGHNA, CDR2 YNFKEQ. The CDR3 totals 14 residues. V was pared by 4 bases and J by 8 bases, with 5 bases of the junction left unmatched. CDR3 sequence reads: CASSRQGSDSPLHF. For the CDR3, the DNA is TGTGCCAGCAGCCGACAGGGATCGGATTCACCCCTCCACTTT.

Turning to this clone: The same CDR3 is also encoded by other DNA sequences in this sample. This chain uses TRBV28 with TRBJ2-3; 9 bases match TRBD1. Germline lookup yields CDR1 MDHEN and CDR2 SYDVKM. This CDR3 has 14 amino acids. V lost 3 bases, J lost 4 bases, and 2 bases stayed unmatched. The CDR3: CASSLTGGADTQYF. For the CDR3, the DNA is TGTGCCAGCAGTTTGACAGGGGGTGCAGATACGCAGTATTTT.

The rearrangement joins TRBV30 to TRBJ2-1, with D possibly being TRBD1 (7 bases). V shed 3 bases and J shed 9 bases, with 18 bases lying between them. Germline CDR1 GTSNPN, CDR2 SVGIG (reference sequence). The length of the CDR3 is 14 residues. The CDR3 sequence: CAWSGHGRDSEQFF. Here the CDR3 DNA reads TGTGCCTGGAGCGGCCATGGGCGGGACAGTGAGCAGTTCTTC. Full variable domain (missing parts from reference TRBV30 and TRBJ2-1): SQTIHQWPATLVQPVGSPLSLECTVEGTSNPNLYWYRQAAGRGLQLLFYSVGIGQISSEVPQNLSASRPQDRQFILSSKKLLLSDSGFYLCAWSGHGRDSEQFFGPGTRLTVL.

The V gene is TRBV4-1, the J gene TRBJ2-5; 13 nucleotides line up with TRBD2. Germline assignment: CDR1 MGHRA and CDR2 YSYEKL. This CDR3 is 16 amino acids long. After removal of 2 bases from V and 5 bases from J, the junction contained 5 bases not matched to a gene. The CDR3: CASSQRTSGSGETQYF. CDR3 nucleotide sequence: TGCGCCAGCAGCCAAAGGACTAGCGGGAGTGGGGAGACCCAGTACTTC.

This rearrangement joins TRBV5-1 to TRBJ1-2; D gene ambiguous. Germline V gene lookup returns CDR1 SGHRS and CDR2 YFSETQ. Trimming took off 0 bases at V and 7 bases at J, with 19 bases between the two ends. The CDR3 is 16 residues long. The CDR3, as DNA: TGCGCCAGCAGCTTGGCCGGAGGAGGGAGGGCAGGTGGCTACACCTTC. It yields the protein CASSLAGGGRAGGYTF.

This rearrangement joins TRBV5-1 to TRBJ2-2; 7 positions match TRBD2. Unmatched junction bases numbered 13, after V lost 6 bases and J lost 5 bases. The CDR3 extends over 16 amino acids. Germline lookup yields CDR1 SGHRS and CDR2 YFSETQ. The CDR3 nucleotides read TGCGCCAGCACCCCCGGCGGGAGCTTAGTTACCGGGGAGCTGTTTTTT. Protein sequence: CASTPGGSLVTGELFF.

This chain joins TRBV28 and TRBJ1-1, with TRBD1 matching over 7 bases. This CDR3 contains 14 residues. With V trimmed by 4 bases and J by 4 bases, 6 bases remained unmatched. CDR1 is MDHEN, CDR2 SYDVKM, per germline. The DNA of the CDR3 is TGTGCCAGCAGTTCAGGGGGAATAGGCACTGAAGCTTTCTTT. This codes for CASSSGGIGTEAFF. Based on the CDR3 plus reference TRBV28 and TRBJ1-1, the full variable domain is DVKVTQSSRYLVKRTGEKVFLECVQDMDHENMFWYRQDPGLGLRLIYFSYDVKMKEKGDIPEGYSVSREKKERFSLILESASTNQTSMYLCASSSGGIGTEAFFGQGTRLTVV.